This T cell receptor beta chain was profiled in a study of blood T cell repertoires in COVID-19. Across the whole study: Donors in the United States, Italy and Spain gave samples during acute or convalescent COVID-19. PBMCs, B-cell-depleted T cells, or T cells provided the cDNA or gDNA that made up the material.

V dropped 4 bases and J dropped 4; count of bases not matched to a gene: 7. CDR1 is LGHNA and CDR2 is YNFKEQ in the germline V gene. This CDR3 has 16 amino acids. Authors' analysis steps: Amplification from reference gene primers served as the basis for estimated nucleated cell counts. Produced via immunoSEQ multiplex PCR; TCRdb's table is partial and in-frame only. That table is the source of V, J and clone size, and D and trimming were worked out from the DNA. The table records about 320,000 clones, around 86% of them present only once. The material sequenced was peripheral blood. The clonotype comes from a woman aged 45-65 years with acute or convalescent COVID-19. V gene TRBV4-2 combines with J gene TRBJ1-5, with TRBD1 identical over 10 bases. The CDR3 loop reads CASSRGTGDLNQPQHF. The CDR3 region has the DNA TGTGCCAGCAGCCGCGGGACAGGGGACCTGAATCAGCCCCAGCATTTT.